The present T cell receptor (beta chain) was sequenced within a study of blood T cells in healthy people across ages. This clonotype was seen only a few times. One junction end does not reproduce the germline sequence, and a read error may be involved. The authors ran a second PCR of 7 to 11 cycles using a sample-barcoded 5' primer and a J-beta primer mix. Researchers report that a template-switch adaptor with 12 random nucleotides tagged each cDNA molecule. TCRdb re-derived calls from the 5' RACE reads in MiXCR, one entry per CDR3 protein. The sample lists 750,000 to 950,000 distinct CDR3 sequences; around 24% were seen once. The germline V gene has CDR1 SQVTM and CDR2 ANQGSEA. This CDR3 has 12 residues. These data were also reused for a study on T cells of mothers and their children. That source adds: There were no persistent microchimeric T cell clones detected.

V is TRBV29-1 and J is TRBJ2-5, with D tentatively TRBD1 (6 bases). The J call may not be correct, given that the DNA end is closer to TRBJ2-1. The TCR sequence derives from a boy between 10 and 17 years old in good health. Sequenced input: blood. The CDR3 nucleotides are TGCGGCGTTGCAACAGGGAACAATGAGCAGTTCTTC. The encoded protein is CGVATGNNEQFF.